Below, one T cell receptor (beta chain) is given with its context. This record belongs to a study of PD-1 blockade in classical Hodgkin lymphoma. Libraries were prepared by immunoSEQ multiplex PCR; TCRdb keeps only in-frame clonotypes and omits some of them. The table records approximately 80,000 clones, around 86% of them present only once. Exposure to brentuximab vedotin varied, and each patient had relapsed following autologous stem cell transplantation. Germline-derived CDR1 and CDR2 are SGHTA and FQGNSA. CDR3 length: 16 residues. Germline trimming cut 0 bases from V and 4 bases from J; bases unmatched to any gene: 8.

This sample comprised peripheral blood mononuclear cells (PBMCs), obtained at baseline. The sequence was obtained from a human donor with classical Hodgkin lymphoma. V and J are TRBV7-2 and TRBJ1-2; 7 bases map to TRBD1. The CDR3 region has the DNA TGTGCCAGCAGCTTAGCCTCCACGTCAGGGGGCTATGGCTACACCTTC. The encoded protein is CASSLASTSGGYGYTF.